Below are 9 T cell receptor beta chains sequenced from a single sample in a study of blood T cell repertoires in COVID-19. The repertoire was sequenced with immunoSEQ multiplex PCR; TCRdb's copy has only in-frame clones and lacks some. Seen here are about 210,000 clones, roughly 86% observed once, and the top ten hold around 3%. What was sequenced was peripheral blood. These receptors were obtained from a man aged 55 to 70 with acute or convalescent COVID-19.

The V and J genes are TRBV5-1 and TRBJ2-3; D is unclear. Germline V gene lookup returns CDR1 SGHRS and CDR2 YFSETQ. The CDR3 totals 15 residues. V gave up 0 bases and J gave up 2 bases, with 10 bases separating them. CDR3 nucleotides: TGCGCCAGCAGCTTGGATGGTAGTGTCACAGATACGCAGTATTTT. Amino acids: CASSLDGSVTDTQYF.

The gene calls are TRBV19 and TRBJ1-5; D possibly corresponds to TRBD1 (6 bases). This CDR3 region has 15 residues. Trimming left V 4 bases short and J 2 bases short, with 12 bases between. Germline V gene lookup returns CDR1 LNHDA and CDR2 SQIVND (reference sequence). The CDR3 sequence is CASSRGHEGNQPQHF. CDR3 nucleotide sequence: TGTGCCAGTAGTAGGGGGCACGAGGGCAATCAGCCCCAGCATTTT.

The rearrangement uses TRBV7-3 and TRBJ2-1; maybe TRBD1 (6 bases). This CDR3 comprises 12 residues. V was cut by 5 bases and J by 10 bases, with 12 bases left in between. Germline V CDR1 and CDR2: SGHTA, FQGTGA. The DNA for the CDR3 is TGTGCCAGCAGCCCGAACAGGGACGAGCAGTTCTTC. The encoded protein is CASSPNRDEQFF.

The chain links TRBV9 to TRBJ1-2, with D unclear. CDR3 size: 12 residues. Germline V gene data show CDR1 as SGDLS and CDR2 as YYNGEE. Between the trimmed V and J ends, which lost 5 bases and 3 bases, there was a span of 8 bases. The CDR3 reads CASSLDYYGYTF. In nucleotides, the CDR3 is TGTGCCAGCAGTCTGGACTACTATGGCTACACCTTC.

This chain uses TRBV27 with TRBJ1-2, with 7 bases that match TRBD1. CDR1 MNHEY and CDR2 SMNVEV come from the germline V gene (reference sequence). This CDR3 spans 13 amino acids. The trim removed 3 bases at V and 4 bases at J, leaving 2 bases unmatched. The CDR3 region has the DNA TGTGCCAGCAGTTTCCAGGGGGGCTATGGCTACACCTTC. Protein product: CASSFQGGYGYTF.

CDR3: CASSMDRADGNTIYF. CDR3 nucleotide sequence: TGTGCCAGCAGCATGGACAGGGCGGATGGAAACACCATATATTTT. This chain uses TRBV6-5 with TRBJ1-3; 8 bases map to TRBD1. V shed 6 bases, J shed 3 bases, and the junction held 7 bases outside the gene matches. Per the germline V gene, CDR1 is MNHEY and CDR2 is SVGAGI. The CDR3 is made up of 15 amino acids.

The chain has TRBV19 and TRBJ1-2; 8 nucleotides agree with TRBD1. The junction had 8 bases not matched to a gene; V was cut back by 3 bases and J by 5 bases. The CDR3 sequence is 15 residues long. Per the germline V gene, CDR1 is LNHDA and CDR2 is SQIVND (reference sequence). CDR3 sequence reads: CASSIGTGGPYGYTF. Written as DNA, the CDR3 is TGTGCCAGTAGTATCGGAACAGGGGGACCTTATGGCTACACCTTC.

This clone was found a few times. The genes are TRBV10-3 and TRBJ1-1; 7 bases are shared with TRBD1. This CDR3 has 14 amino acids. CDR1 is ENHRY, CDR2 SYGVKD, per germline. The V gene end was trimmed by 3 bases and the J gene end by 7 bases; junction bases not matched to a gene: 8. CDR3: CAISESAGGLEAFF. The CDR3 DNA reads TGTGCCATCAGTGAATCGGCAGGGGGGCTTGAAGCTTTCTTT.

This rearrangement joins TRBV11-2 to TRBJ2-7; 9 bases match TRBD1. V was pared by 2 bases and J by 5 bases, with 7 bases of the junction left unmatched. The CDR3 extends over 15 amino acids. CDR1 is SGHAT, CDR2 FQNNGV, per germline. This CDR3 is CASSLTGTGLDEQYF. CDR3 sequence (DNA): TGTGCCAGCAGCTTAACAGGGACAGGGTTAGACGAGCAGTACTTC.